This T cell receptor (beta chain) is from a study of blood T cell repertoires in COVID-19. Study-wide context: The United States, Italy and Spain supplied acute and convalescent COVID-19 samples. T cells, B-cell-depleted T cells, or PBMCs supplied cDNA or gDNA.

Methods used by the authors: Amplification from reference gene primers served as the basis for estimated nucleated cell counts. Measured with immunoSEQ multiplex PCR; TCRdb has only the in-frame clones, and not every one. D and trimming come from the DNA, and the V and J calls and clone size come from that table. Of under 300,000 clones in the sample, just over 85% were seen once. V lost 0 bases to trimming and J lost 10 bases, with 13 bases between them. From germline, CDR1 is SGHNT and CDR2 YYREEE (reference sequence). The CDR3 extends over 13 amino acids. The sequenced sample was peripheral blood. This sequence originates from a man in his thirties or forties who had recovered from COVID-19. This chain uses TRBV5-4 with TRBJ2-5; the D is unclear. CDR3 coding DNA: TGTGCCAGCAGCTTGGACCGAGGTAGGAGCCAGTACTTC. Its protein product is CASSLDRGRSQYF. The full variable domain, its missing parts supplied by reference TRBV5-4 and TRBJ2-5, is ETGVTQSPTHLIKTRGQQVTLRCSSQSGHNTVSWYQQALGQGPQFIFQYYREEENGRGNFPPRFSGLQFPNYSSELNVNALELDDSALYLCASSLDRGRSQYFGPGTRLLVL.